This TCR beta chain was retrieved from a study of human T cells and chemical hapten exposure. The V gene's germline CDR1 is MNHNS and CDR2 SASEGT. The CDR3 covers 14 residues. Between the trimmed V and J ends, which lost 1 base and 3 bases, there was a span of 8 bases. TCRdb itself ran the RACE reads through MiXCR, one entry per CDR3 protein. The table includes tens of thousands of distinct CDR3 sequences, around 9.3% detected once. As to time point: patch test 2, 6 weeks after DPC sensitization. Treatment of the sample: therapeutic diphenylcyclopropenone sensitization with weekly scalp DPC. The clonotype comes from a woman between 45 and 60 years old with alopecia areata. Some clones in this sample may be carry-over from other donors' samples. J is TRBJ2-3 and V is TRBV6-1; TRBD1 might be the D (6 bases). Sequencing was performed on whole blood, taken in connection with sensitization to the hapten diphenylcyclopropenone (DPC). The CDR3 bases are TGTGCCAGCAGTGAAGTAAGGGGGACAGATACGCAGTATTTT. Translation: CASSEVRGTDTQYF.